This T cell receptor beta chain was identified during a study of CD8+CD57+ T cells in acquired aplastic anemia. The sample holds many counts of this clonotype. V was shortened by 5 bases and J by 4 bases, with 8 bases between the two germline ends. The CDR3 has 13 amino acids. Germline CDR1 is SGHTA and CDR2 is FQGNSA. Genomic DNA templated the TCR beta VDJ and CDR3 profiling. TCRdb fed the reads into MiXCR, producing one record per CDR3 protein. Of approximately 170,000 distinct CDR3 sequences in the sample, approximately 50% were seen once. The sequenced material came from sorted CD4+, CD8+, or CD8+CD57+ T cells (not recorded which) from PBMCs. The TCR originated in a human donor in good health, serving as a control. This chain links TRBV7-2 with TRBJ2-2; the D is unclear. CDR3 bases: TGTGCCAGCAGCATGGTGGTCACCGGGGAGCTGTTTTTT. The encoded protein is CASSMVVTGELFF. Full variable domain (outside the CDR3, taken from reference TRBV7-2 and TRBJ2-2): GAGVSQSPSNKVTEKGKDVELRCDPISGHTALYWYRQSLGQGLEFLIYFQGNSAPDKSGLPSDRFSAERTGGSVSTLTIQRTQQEDSAVYLCASSMVVTGELFFGEGSRLTVL.